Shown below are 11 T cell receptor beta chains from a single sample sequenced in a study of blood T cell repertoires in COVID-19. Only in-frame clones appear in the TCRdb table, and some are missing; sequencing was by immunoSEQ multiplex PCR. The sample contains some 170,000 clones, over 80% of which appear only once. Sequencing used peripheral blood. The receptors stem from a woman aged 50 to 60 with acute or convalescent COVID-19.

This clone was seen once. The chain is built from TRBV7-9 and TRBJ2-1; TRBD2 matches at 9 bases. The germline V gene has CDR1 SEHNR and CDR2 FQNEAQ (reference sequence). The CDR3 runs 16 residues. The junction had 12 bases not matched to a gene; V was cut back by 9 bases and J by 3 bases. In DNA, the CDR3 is TGTGCCAGGGCGCCAGGGGGAGCGGGGGGCTACAATGAGCAGTTCTTC. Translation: CARAPGGAGGYNEQFF.

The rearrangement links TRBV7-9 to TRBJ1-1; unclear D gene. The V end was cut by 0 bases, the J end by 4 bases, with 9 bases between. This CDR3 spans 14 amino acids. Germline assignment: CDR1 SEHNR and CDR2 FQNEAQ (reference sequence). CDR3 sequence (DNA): TGTGCCAGCAGCTTAGCGAGGTCGGGCACTGAAGCTTTCTTT. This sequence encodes CASSLARSGTEAFF.

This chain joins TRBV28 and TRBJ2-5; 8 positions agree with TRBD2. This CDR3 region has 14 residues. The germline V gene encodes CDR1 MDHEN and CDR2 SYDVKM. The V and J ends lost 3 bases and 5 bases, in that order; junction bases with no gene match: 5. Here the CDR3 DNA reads TGTGCCAGCAGTTTCTCGGGGGGGTTGGAGACCCAGTACTTC. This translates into CASSFSGGLETQYF.

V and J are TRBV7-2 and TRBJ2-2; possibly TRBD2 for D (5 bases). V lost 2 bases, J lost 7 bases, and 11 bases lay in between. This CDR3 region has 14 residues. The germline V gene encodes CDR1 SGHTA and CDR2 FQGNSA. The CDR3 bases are TGTGCCAGCAGCTTAAGCCCCGCGGGCGGGGAGCTGTTTTTT. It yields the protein CASSLSPAGGELFF.

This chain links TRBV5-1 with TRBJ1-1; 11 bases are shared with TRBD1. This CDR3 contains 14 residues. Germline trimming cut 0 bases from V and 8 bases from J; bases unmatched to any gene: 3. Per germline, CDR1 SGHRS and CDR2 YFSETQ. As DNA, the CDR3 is TGCGCCAGCAGCTTGGGGGACAGGGGGGCCGAAGCTTTCTTT. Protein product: CASSLGDRGAEAFF. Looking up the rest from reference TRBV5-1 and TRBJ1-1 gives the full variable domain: KAGVTQTPRYLIKTRGQQVTLSCSPISGHRSVSWYQQTPGQGLQFLFEYFSETQRNKGNFPGRFSGRQFSNSRSEMNVSTLELGDSALYLCASSLGDRGAEAFFGQGTRLTVV.

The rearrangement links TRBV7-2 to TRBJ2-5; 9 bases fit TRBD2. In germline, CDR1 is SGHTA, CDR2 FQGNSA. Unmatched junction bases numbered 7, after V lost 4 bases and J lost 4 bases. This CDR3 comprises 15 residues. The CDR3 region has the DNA TGTGCCAGCAGCTCACGGACTAGCGCGTCAGAGACCCAGTACTTC. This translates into CASSSRTSASETQYF.

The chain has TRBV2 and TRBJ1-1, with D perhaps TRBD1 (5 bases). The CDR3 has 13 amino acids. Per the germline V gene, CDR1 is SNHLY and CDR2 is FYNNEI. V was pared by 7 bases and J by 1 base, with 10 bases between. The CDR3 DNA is TGTGCCAGCATTAGAACAGGGAACACTGAAGCTTTCTTT. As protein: CASIRTGNTEAFF.

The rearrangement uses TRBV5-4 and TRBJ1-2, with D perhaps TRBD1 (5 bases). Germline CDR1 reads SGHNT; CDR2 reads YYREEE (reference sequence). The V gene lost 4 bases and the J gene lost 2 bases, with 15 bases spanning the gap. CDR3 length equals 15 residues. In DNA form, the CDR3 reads TGTGCCAGCAGCCAGCTAGACAGAGAAAACTATGGCTACACCTTC. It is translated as CASSQLDRENYGYTF.

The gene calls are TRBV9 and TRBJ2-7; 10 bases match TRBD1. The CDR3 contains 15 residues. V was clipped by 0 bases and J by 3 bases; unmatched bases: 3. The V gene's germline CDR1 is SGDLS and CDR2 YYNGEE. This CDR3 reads CASSVGDRGRYEQYF. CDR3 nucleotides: TGTGCCAGCAGCGTAGGGGACAGGGGCCGCTACGAGCAGTACTTC.

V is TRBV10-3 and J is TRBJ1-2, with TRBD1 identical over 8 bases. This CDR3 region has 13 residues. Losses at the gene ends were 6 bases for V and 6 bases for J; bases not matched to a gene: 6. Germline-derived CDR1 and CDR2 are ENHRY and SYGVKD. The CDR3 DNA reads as TGTGCCATCAGATCACCGGGACAGGATGGCTACACCTTC. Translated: CAIRSPGQDGYTF.

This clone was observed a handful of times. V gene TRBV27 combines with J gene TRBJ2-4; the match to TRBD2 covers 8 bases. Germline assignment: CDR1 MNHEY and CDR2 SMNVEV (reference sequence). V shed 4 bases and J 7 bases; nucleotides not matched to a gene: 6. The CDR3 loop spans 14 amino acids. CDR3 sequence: CASSSGTGGNIQYF. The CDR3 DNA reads TGTGCCAGCAGTTCAGGGACGGGAGGGAACATTCAGTACTTC.